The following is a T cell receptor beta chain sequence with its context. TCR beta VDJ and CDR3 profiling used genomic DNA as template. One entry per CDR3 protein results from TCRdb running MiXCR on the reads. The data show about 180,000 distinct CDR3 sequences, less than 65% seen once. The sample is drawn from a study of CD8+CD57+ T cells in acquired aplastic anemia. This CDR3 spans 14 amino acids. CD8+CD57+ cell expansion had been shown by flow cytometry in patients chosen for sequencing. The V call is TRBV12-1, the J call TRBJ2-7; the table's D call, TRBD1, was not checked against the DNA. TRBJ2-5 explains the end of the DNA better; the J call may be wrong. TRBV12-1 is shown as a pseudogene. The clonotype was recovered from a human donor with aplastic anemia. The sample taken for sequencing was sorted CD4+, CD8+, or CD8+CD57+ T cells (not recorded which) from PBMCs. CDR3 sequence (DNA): TGTGCCAGCAGCTTTCCCAGGAGGCCAGAGACCCAGTACTTC. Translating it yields CASSFPRRPETQYF.